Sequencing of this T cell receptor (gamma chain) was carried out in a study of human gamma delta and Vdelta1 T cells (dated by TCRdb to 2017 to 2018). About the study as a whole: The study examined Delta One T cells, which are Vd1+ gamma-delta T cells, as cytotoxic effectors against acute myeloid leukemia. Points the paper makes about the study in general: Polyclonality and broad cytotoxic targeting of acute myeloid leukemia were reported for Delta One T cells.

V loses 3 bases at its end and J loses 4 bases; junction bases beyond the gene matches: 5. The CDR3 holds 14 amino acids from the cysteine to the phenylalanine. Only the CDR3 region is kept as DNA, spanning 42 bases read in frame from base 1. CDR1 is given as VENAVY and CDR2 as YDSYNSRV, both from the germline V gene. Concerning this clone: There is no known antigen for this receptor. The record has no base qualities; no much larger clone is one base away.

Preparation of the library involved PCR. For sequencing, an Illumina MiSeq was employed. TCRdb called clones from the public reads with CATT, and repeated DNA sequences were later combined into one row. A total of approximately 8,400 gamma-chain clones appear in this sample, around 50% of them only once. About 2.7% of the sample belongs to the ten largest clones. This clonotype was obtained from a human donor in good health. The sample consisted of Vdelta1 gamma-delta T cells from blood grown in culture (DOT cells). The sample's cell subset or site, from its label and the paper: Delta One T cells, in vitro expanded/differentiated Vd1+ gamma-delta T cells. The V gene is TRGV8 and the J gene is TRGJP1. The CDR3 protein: CATWDGSTGWFKIF. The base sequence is TGTGCCACCTGGGATGGGAGCACTGGTTGGTTCAAGATATTT.